A single sample gave rise to the 14 T cell receptor beta chains below, sequenced in a study of T cells in Graves' hyperthyroidism and ophthalmopathy. RNA transcripts yielded amplified TCR beta CDR3 regions. During a first-round RT-PCR of the TCR CDR3, the HTBI primer set was used. TCRdb re-derived calls from the multiplex PCR reads in MiXCR, one entry per CDR3 protein. The table lists 360,000 or so distinct CDR3 sequences, roughly 15% of them singletons. Sequencing was done on a sample of blood. The receptors come from a woman aged 55 to 70 with Graves' ophthalmopathy.

A note on this clonotype: A much larger clone differs from this one at a single base, so this may be a read error. The CDR3 nucleotides read TGTGCCAGCGGCTTAGGAGACATCAATCAGCCCCAGCATTTT. It yields the protein CASGLGDINQPQHF. V is TRBV7-9 and J is TRBJ1-5; D ambiguous. The V gene's germline CDR1 is SEHNR and CDR2 FQNEAQ (reference sequence). The CDR3 is made up of 14 amino acids. The entire variable domain, with the rest obtained from reference TRBV7-9 and TRBJ1-5, is as follows: DTGVSQNPRHKITKRGQNVTFRCDPISEHNRLYWYRQTLGQGPEFLTYFQNEAQLEKSRLLSDRFSAERPKGSFSTLEIQRTEQGDSAMYLCASGLGDINQPQHFGDGTRLSIL.

The chain joins TRBV10-2 to TRBJ1-5; TRBD1 is a possible D gene (5 bases). The germline V gene has CDR1 WSHSY and CDR2 SAAADI. The CDR3 has 16 amino acids. Trimming took 0 bases from V and 2 from J, leaving 11 bases between them. CDR3 sequence (DNA): TGCGCCAGCAGTGAGTCAGGGACGGCTCGCAATCAGCCCCAGCATTTT. It encodes CASSESGTARNQPQHF.

This clonotype was observed at least ten times. This chain connects TRBV11-2 to TRBJ2-3, with 8 bases fitting TRBD2. The ends lost 4 bases at V and 2 bases at J; junction bases unmatched: 11. This CDR3 is built from 17 residues. CDR1 and CDR2 from the germline V gene are SGHAT and FQNNGV. The CDR3 region has the DNA TGTGCCAGCAGCTCTTGGGGGAGCGGGAGTTTCACAGATACGCAGTATTTT. This translates into CASSSWGSGSFTDTQYF.

This clonotype was found a few times. This rearrangement joins TRBV10-3 to TRBJ2-1; 9 nucleotides line up with TRBD1. This CDR3 spans 15 amino acids. Germline CDR1 reads ENHRY; CDR2 reads SYGVKD. After removal of 6 bases from V and 6 bases from J, the junction contained 9 bases not matched to a gene. The CDR3: CAISRQGGQTNEQFF. CDR3 bases: TGTGCCATCAGCAGACAGGGGGGCCAGACCAATGAGCAGTTCTTC.

This clonotype was found many times. The V call is TRBV28, the J call TRBJ2-1; 9 nucleotides align to TRBD2. This CDR3 comprises 18 residues. Germline V gene sequence: CDR1 MDHEN, CDR2 SYDVKM. J lost 8 bases, V lost 6 bases, and 20 bases had no gene match. The CDR3 spells CASRSPYVGTSPYDEQFF. The CDR3 DNA is TGTGCCAGCAGATCCCCTTATGTAGGGACTAGCCCGTATGATGAGCAGTTCTTC.

This clonotype has ten or more counts. The CDR3 nucleotides read TGCAGTGCTAGCTCCGGGCCCCCCTACAATGAGCAGTTCTTC. Protein sequence: CSASSGPPYNEQFF. The V and J genes are TRBV20-1 and TRBJ2-1; D gene ambiguous. Trimming cost V 3 bases and J 2 bases, with 11 bases left between them. CDR1 and CDR2 (germline): DFQATT, SNEGSKA (reference sequence). CDR3 length: 14 residues.

The CDR3 loop is CASSPGYPFTGELFF. CDR3 coding DNA: TGTGCCAGCAGCCCGGGATACCCATTCACCGGGGAGCTGTTTTTT. The chain carries TRBV7-3 and TRBJ2-2, with D perhaps TRBD2 (5 bases). V lost 5 bases, J lost 4 bases, and 14 bases lay in between. The germline V gene encodes CDR1 SGHTA and CDR2 FQGTGA. The CDR3 extends over 15 amino acids. The variable domain in full, with the rest retrieved from reference TRBV7-3 and TRBJ2-2, is GAGVSQTPSNKVTEKGKYVELRCDPISGHTALYWYRQSLGQGPEFLIYFQGTGAADDSGLPNDRFFAVRPEGSVSTLKIQRTERGDSAVYLCASSPGYPFTGELFFGEGSRLTVL.

The rearrangement joins TRBV19 to TRBJ2-6; TRBD1 agrees at 10 bases. Germline CDR1 and CDR2: LNHDA and SQIVND (reference sequence). V shed 4 bases, J shed 0 bases, and the junction held 3 bases outside the gene matches. The CDR3 contains 17 residues. The CDR3 coding sequence is TGTGCCAGTAGTAGACAGGGGGCGAACTCTGGGGCCAACGTCCTGACTTTC. It encodes CASSRQGANSGANVLTF.

This clonotype has a count of ten or more. The rearrangement links TRBV11-3 to TRBJ2-1; possibly TRBD1 for D (6 bases). The V gene lost 4 bases and the J gene lost 6 bases, with 16 bases spanning the gap. This CDR3 comprises 15 residues. In germline, CDR1 is SGHNT, CDR2 YENEEA. The CDR3 loop is CASSSGQFPTNEQFF. The CDR3 DNA follows: TGTGCCAGCAGCTCCGGACAGTTCCCCACCAATGAGCAGTTCTTC.

The rearrangement joins TRBV28 to TRBJ1-5; D call uncertain. The germline V and J ends were trimmed by 0 bases and 10 bases, with 22 bases remaining between them. This CDR3 has 17 residues. Germline V gene data show CDR1 as MDHEN and CDR2 as SYDVKM. The CDR3 sequence: CASSLWRSGGQASPQHF. Written as DNA, the CDR3 is TGTGCCAGCAGTTTATGGCGCTCTGGAGGGCAGGCTAGTCCCCAGCATTTT.

This clonotype was detected many times. The rearrangement uses TRBV12-3 or TRBV12-4 and TRBJ2-5; D may be TRBD1 (6 bases). Trimming stripped 3 bases from V and 3 bases from J, with 20 bases between. The CDR3 loop spans 17 amino acids. CDR3 DNA sequence: TGTGCCAGCAGTTTGGCTACCTTAGGGACACTAAAAGAGACCCAGTACTTC. It yields the protein CASSLATLGTLKETQYF.

This clonotype was picked up one time. The V gene is TRBV7-2, the J gene TRBJ2-5; TRBD2 matches at 12 bases. This CDR3 has 17 residues. CDR1 is SGHTA and CDR2 is FQGNSA in the germline V gene. J gave up 4 bases and V 5 bases, and 11 bases lay outside the gene matches. For the CDR3, the DNA is TGTGCCAGCAGCCAAACTAAACCGGGACTAGCGGGAGAGACCCAGTACTTC. Translated, it gives CASSQTKPGLAGETQYF. The full variable domain, completed using reference TRBV7-2 and TRBJ2-5, is GAGVSQSPSNKVTEKGKDVELRCDPISGHTALYWYRQSLGQGLEFLIYFQGNSAPDKSGLPSDRFSAERTGGSVSTLTIQRTQQEDSAVYLCASSQTKPGLAGETQYFGPGTRLLVL.

Many counts were recorded for this clonotype. The chain is built from TRBV20-1 and TRBJ2-3; D not resolved. Germline V gives CDR1 DFQATT, CDR2 SNEGSKA (reference sequence). The V end was cut by 3 bases, the J end by 2 bases, with 9 bases between. There are 13 residues in the CDR3. This CDR3 is CSARRRSTDTQYF. For the CDR3, the DNA is TGCAGTGCTAGGAGGCGGTCCACAGATACGCAGTATTTT.

This chain uses TRBV7-9 with TRBJ2-3; a possible D gene is TRBD2 (5 bases). Germline CDR1 is SEHNR and CDR2 is FQNEAQ (reference sequence). Deletions cut 3 bases from V and 6 bases from J, with 16 bases between. The CDR3 runs to 15 residues. CDR3 in amino acids: CASSLGYYGVDTQYF. For the CDR3, the DNA is TGTGCCAGCAGCTTGGGATACTACGGGGTGGATACGCAGTATTTT.